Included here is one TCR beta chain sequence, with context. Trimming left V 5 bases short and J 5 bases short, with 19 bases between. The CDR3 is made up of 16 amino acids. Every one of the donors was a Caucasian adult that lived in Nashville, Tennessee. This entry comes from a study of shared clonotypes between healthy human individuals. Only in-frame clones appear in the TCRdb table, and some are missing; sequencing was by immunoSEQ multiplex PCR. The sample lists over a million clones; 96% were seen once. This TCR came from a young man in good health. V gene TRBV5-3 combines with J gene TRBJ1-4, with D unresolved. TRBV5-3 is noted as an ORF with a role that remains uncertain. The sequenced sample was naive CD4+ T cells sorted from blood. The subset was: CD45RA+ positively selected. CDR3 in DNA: TGTGCCAGAAGTAGTCCTGACCCAAAAACCAATGAAAAACTGTTTTTT. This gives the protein CARSSPDPKTNEKLFF.